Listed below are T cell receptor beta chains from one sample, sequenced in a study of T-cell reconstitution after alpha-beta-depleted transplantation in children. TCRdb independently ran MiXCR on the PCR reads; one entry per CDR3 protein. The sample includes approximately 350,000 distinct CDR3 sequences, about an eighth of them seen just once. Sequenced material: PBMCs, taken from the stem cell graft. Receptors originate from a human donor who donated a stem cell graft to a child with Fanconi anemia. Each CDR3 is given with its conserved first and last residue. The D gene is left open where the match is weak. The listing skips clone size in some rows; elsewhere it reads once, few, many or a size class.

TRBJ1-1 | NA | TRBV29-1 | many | CSGARSDTEAFF | TGCAGCGGGGCCAGGTCTGACACTGAAGCTTTCTTT
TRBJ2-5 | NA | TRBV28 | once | CASSLRSLYQETQYF | TGTGCCAGCAGCCTCAGGAGCTTGTACCAAGAGACCCAGTACTTC
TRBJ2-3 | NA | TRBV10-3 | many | CAISDSGPDTQYF | TGTGCCATCAGTGACTCTGGGCCAGATACGCAGTATTTT
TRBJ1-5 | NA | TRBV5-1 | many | CASSSDGNQPQHF | TGTGCCAGCAGTTCGGACGGAAATCAGCCCCAGCATTTT
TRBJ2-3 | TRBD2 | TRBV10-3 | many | CAIGASGGGDTQYF | TGTGCCATCGGCGCTAGCGGGGGAGGGGATACGCAGTATTTT
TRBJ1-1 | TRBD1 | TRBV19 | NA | CASSTPDRELPHEAFF | TGTGCCAGTAGTACCCCAGACAGGGAATTACCTCATGAAGCTTTCTTT
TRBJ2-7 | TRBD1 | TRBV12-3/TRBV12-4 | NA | CASSFSSRGQGIDEQYF | TGTGCCAGCAGTTTCTCTTCTAGGGGACAGGGGATCGACGAGCAGTACTTC
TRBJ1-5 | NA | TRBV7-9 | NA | CASSQGNNQPQHF | TGTGCCAGCAGCCAAGGGAATAATCAGCCCCAGCATTTT
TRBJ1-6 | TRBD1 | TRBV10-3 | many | CAIGPGQGDSPLHF | TGTGCCATCGGGCCGGGACAGGGGGATTCACCCCTCCACTTT
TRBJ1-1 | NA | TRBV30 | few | CAWKLGGIGTEAFF | TGTGCCTGGAAATTAGGCGGCATTGGGACTGAAGCTTTCTTT
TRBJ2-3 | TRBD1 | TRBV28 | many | CASTPPRTGFTDTQYF | TGTGCCAGCACCCCCCCCAGGACAGGGTTCACAGATACGCAGTATTTT
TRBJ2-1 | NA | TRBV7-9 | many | CASSSLGTAERNEQFF | TGTGCCAGCAGCTCCTTAGGTACCGCCGAGAGAAATGAGCAGTTCTTC